This T cell receptor beta chain appears in the sequencing data of a study of Ad26.COV2.S vaccination and SARS-CoV-2 variants. The V gene lost 0 bases and the J gene lost 5 bases, with 10 bases spanning the gap. The CDR3 runs to 15 residues. Germline V gives CDR1 SGHTA, CDR2 FQGNSA. Treatment indicated: 15 to 20 received Ad26.COV2.S at low or high dose, single or two shots; 5 received placebo; per-sample allocation not given. At day 63 after the first vaccine or placebo injection, samples were drawn. The donor's status was that of an adult aged 18-55 years in Boston. Study-wide findings and caveats: Spike-specific TCR breadth ran higher among vaccine recipients than placebo recipients.

The assay was immunoSEQ multiplex PCR, and TCRdb's table has in-frame clones only and misses some. The sample shows about 240,000 clones, 70% to 90% of them seen only once. For this clone: Antigen unknown.

The input for sequencing was peripheral blood, taken in a trial of Ad26.COV2.S vaccine versus placebo. The rearrangement links TRBV7-2 to TRBJ2-2, with D hard to call. The sequence came from a person aged 18-65 years who received the Ad26.COV2.S COVID-19 vaccine or a placebo. CDR3 residues: CASSLAGPRTGELFF. In nucleotides, the CDR3 is TGTGCCAGCAGCTTAGCGGGCCCCAGGACCGGGGAGCTGTTTTTT. The full variable domain, rest sourced from reference TRBV7-2 and TRBJ2-2, is GAGVSQSPSNKVTEKGKDVELRCDPISGHTALYWYRQSLGQGLEFLIYFQGNSAPDKSGLPSDRFSAERTGGSVSTLTIQRTQQEDSAVYLCASSLAGPRTGELFFGEGSRLTVL.